The 16 T cell receptor beta chains below were found in one sample sequenced in a study of regulatory T cells in long-lasting Graves disease. HTBI primers from iRepertoire and Arm-PCR of CDR3 regions yielded the TCR beta libraries. Each CDR3 protein is one row after TCRdb ran MiXCR on the multiplex PCR reads. The table records more than 450,000 distinct CDR3 sequences, more than 10% of them present only once. Indicated time point: newly diagnosed GD, antithyroid drugs for less than 3 months. RNA extracted from PBMCs served as the sequencing template. This same sample was also part of a study on T cells in Graves' hyperthyroidism and ophthalmopathy.

The material sequenced was peripheral blood mononuclear cells (PBMCs), taken at new diagnosis, from a patient treated with antithyroid drugs. The receptors originated from a woman younger than 45 with Graves disease.

This clonotype was observed a single time. V usage is TRBV2 and J usage is TRBJ2-4, with 7 bases fitting TRBD1. Germline trimming cut 8 bases from V and 9 bases from J; bases unmatched to any gene: 10. Germline loops: CDR1 SNHLY, CDR2 FYNNEI. The CDR3 runs 13 residues. The CDR3 DNA reads as TGTGCCAGCCCCCGGGACAGCCAGACCATTCAGTACTTC. This gives the protein CASPRDSQTIQYF.

This clonotype was found many times. Here the CDR3 DNA reads TGTGCCAGCCGATGGGCAGGACTCGGGAATGGTGAGCAGTTCTTC. Translated: CASRWAGLGNGEQFF. The chain links TRBV27 to TRBJ2-1, with D possibly TRBD2 on 5 matching bases. V was trimmed by 8 bases and J by 9 bases, leaving 23 bases between them. The CDR3 spans 15 residues. CDR1 is MNHEY, CDR2 SMNVEV, per germline (reference sequence).

The table lists this clonotype with many counts. V is TRBV28 and J is TRBJ2-5, with a tentative D call TRBD1 (5 bases). The CDR3 spans 15 residues. Germline CDR1 MDHEN, CDR2 SYDVKM. V was cut by 7 bases and J by 1 base, with 16 bases left in between. For the CDR3, the DNA is TGTGCCAGCACCCCCGAACCAGGGTTCCAAGAGACCCAGTACTTC. This translates into CASTPEPGFQETQYF.

This clonotype has a count of ten or more. The chain links TRBV11-3 to TRBJ2-1; 9 bases are a match to TRBD1. This CDR3 contains 15 residues. V lost 4 bases to trimming and J lost 5 bases; unmatched junction nucleotides: 6. Looked up from germline, CDR1 is SGHNT and CDR2 is YENEEA. The CDR3 coding sequence is TGTGCCAGCAGCTCTAACAGGGGGCGCGACAATGAGCAGTTCTTC. This sequence encodes CASSSNRGRDNEQFF.

There are many counts of this clonotype. The genes are TRBV7-2 and TRBJ2-3; D possibly corresponds to TRBD2 (5 bases). This CDR3 contains 13 residues. V was pared by 3 bases and J by 4 bases, with 8 bases between. Germline CDR1 and CDR2: SGHTA and FQGNSA. The CDR3 DNA reads TGTGCCAGCAGCTTGAGGGTCGCAGATACGCAGTATTTT. This translates into CASSLRVADTQYF.

The V gene is TRBV5-1, the J gene TRBJ1-2; 8 bases fit TRBD1. The CDR3 totals 16 residues. The ends lost 2 bases at V and 5 bases at J; junction bases unmatched: 11. Germline CDR1 is SGHRS and CDR2 is YFSETQ. The CDR3 region is CASSFAGGQEKYGYTF. CDR3 DNA: TGCGCCAGCAGCTTTGCGGGGGGACAGGAGAAGTATGGCTACACCTTC.

This clonotype occurred a few times. The chain combines TRBV20-1 with TRBJ1-1; D ambiguous. Per the germline V gene, CDR1 is DFQATT and CDR2 is SNEGSKA (reference sequence). The V and J ends lost 4 bases and 0 bases respectively, with 9 bases between them. The CDR3 has 13 amino acids. Here the CDR3 DNA reads TGCAGTGCTAATCTGGGGATGAACACTGAAGCTTTCTTT. Its translation: CSANLGMNTEAFF.

Details on this clonotype: With a much larger clone just one base away, this may be a read error. J is TRBJ2-1 and V is TRBV7-9; possible D gene TRBD1, 5 bases. With 0 bases removed from V and 10 bases from J, the gap between germline ends came to 16 bases. From germline, CDR1 is SEHNR and CDR2 FQNEAQ (reference sequence). There are 15 residues in the CDR3. The CDR3 protein is CASSLARGPTYEQFF. The CDR3 DNA sequence: TGTGCCAGCAGCTTAGCAAGGGGTCCGACCTACGAGCAGTTCTTC. Variable domain in full (rest from reference TRBV7-9 and TRBJ2-1): DTGVSQNPRHKITKRGQNVTFRCDPISEHNRLYWYRQTLGQGPEFLTYFQNEAQLEKSRLLSDRFSAERPKGSFSTLEIQRTEQGDSAMYLCASSLARGPTYEQFFGPGTRLTVL.

CDR3 nucleotides: TGTGCCACCAGCAGAGGGAGGGGCCCAACCTACGAGCAGTACTTC. Protein sequence: CATSRGRGPTYEQYF. The V and J genes are TRBV15 and TRBJ2-7; tentatively, D is TRBD2 (6 bases). V lost 1 base, J lost 2 bases, and 12 bases lay in between. Germline V gene sequence: CDR1 LNHNV, CDR2 YYDKDF (reference sequence). CDR3 size: 15 residues.

Ten or more counts support this clonotype. The V gene is TRBV27, the J gene TRBJ2-3; TRBD2 matches 15 bases. Germline CDR1 reads MNHEY; CDR2 reads SMNVEV (reference sequence). The CDR3 contains 18 residues. Trimming at V came to 5 bases and at J to 7 bases, leaving 13 bases not matched to a gene. This CDR3 reads CASSAKGTSGGFVYTQYF. The CDR3 nucleotides read TGTGCCAGCAGTGCAAAAGGGACTAGCGGGGGGTTCGTTTATACGCAGTATTTT.

Many counts were recorded for this clonotype. The J gene is TRBJ2-1, the V gene TRBV2, with no clear D. Germline V gene lookup returns CDR1 SNHLY and CDR2 FYNNEI. This CDR3 is 12 amino acids long. V was trimmed by 7 bases and J by 6 bases, leaving 10 bases between them. In DNA, the CDR3 is TGTGCCAGCACCCCCTCGGCCAATGAGCAGTTCTTC. The encoded protein is CASTPSANEQFF.

The chain uses TRBV3-1 and TRBJ2-1; TRBD1 matches 8 bases. Trimming took 3 bases from V and 4 from J; bases not matched to a gene: 5. Germline V gene data show CDR1 as LGHDT and CDR2 as YNNKEL (reference sequence). The CDR3 is made up of 15 amino acids. The CDR3 reads CASSHRDRLYNEQFF. DNA for the CDR3: TGTGCCAGCAGCCACCGGGACAGGCTTTACAATGAGCAGTTCTTC.

The sample holds many counts of this clonotype. The CDR3 DNA follows: TGTGCCAGCAGCTTGCAAGAAATCGGGAACACTGAAGCTTTCTTT. As protein: CASSLQEIGNTEAFF. V usage is TRBV11-2 and J usage is TRBJ1-1; D ambiguous. The V end was cut by 3 bases, the J end by 1 base, with 12 bases between. The germline gives CDR1 SGHAT, CDR2 FQNNGV. This CDR3 is built from 15 residues.

Only a few counts were recorded for this clonotype. The rearrangement joins TRBV7-9 to TRBJ2-3; 7 bases are a match to TRBD2. Losses at the gene ends were 2 bases for V and 4 bases for J; bases not matched to a gene: 3. The germline CDR1 and CDR2 sequences are SEHNR and FQNEAQ (reference sequence). The CDR3 totals 14 residues. The CDR3 DNA sequence: TGTGCCAGCAGCTTACCCGGGAGGTCAGATACGCAGTATTTT. Translation: CASSLPGRSDTQYF.

As regards this clonotype: The junction shows a germline mismatch at one end, possibly a read error. The chain uses TRBV7-9 and TRBJ1-2; unclear D gene. CDR3 length: 15 residues. Per germline, CDR1 SEHNR and CDR2 FQNEAQ (reference sequence). This CDR3 reads CASNLDRRELGGYTF. The CDR3 DNA reads as TGTGCCAGCAACTTAGACCGGAGGGAATTGGGAGGCTACACCTTC. Variable domain in full (rest from reference TRBV7-9 and TRBJ1-2): DTGVSQNPRHKITKRGQNVTFRCDPISEHNRLYWYRQTLGQGPEFLTYFQNEAQLEKSRLLSDRFSAERPKGSFSTLEIQRTEQGDSAMYLCASNLDRRELGGYTFGSGTRLTVV.

The rearrangement joins TRBV4-2 to TRBJ2-7; 13 nucleotides agree with TRBD2. The germline V gene has CDR1 LGHNA and CDR2 YNFKEQ. This CDR3 comprises 16 residues. The junction had 1 base not matched to a gene; V was cut back by 0 bases and J by 2 bases. The CDR3 coding sequence is TGTGCCAGCAGCCAAGAGGGGACTAGCGGGACCTACGAGCAGTACTTC. Encoded protein: CASSQEGTSGTYEQYF.